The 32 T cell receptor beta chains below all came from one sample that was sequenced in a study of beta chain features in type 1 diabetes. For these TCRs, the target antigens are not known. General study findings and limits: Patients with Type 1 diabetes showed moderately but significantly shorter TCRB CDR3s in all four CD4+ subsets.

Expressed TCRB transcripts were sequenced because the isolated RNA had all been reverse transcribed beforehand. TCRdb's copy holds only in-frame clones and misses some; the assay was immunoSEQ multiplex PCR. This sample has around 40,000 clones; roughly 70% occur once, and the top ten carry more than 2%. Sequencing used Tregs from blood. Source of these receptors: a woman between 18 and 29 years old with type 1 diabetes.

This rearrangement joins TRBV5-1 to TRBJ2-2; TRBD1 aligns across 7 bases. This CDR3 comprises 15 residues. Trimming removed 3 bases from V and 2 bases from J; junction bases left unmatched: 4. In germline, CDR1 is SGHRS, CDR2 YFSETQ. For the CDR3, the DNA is TGCGCCAGCAGCTGGGGACAGATAAACACCGGGGAGCTGTTTTTT. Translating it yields CASSWGQINTGELFF.

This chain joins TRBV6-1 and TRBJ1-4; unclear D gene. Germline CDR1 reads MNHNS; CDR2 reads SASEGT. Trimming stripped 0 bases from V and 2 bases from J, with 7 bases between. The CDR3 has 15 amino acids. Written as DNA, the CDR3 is TGTGCCAGCAGTGAAGCGACACTTACTAATGAAAAACTGTTTTTT. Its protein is CASSEATLTNEKLFF.

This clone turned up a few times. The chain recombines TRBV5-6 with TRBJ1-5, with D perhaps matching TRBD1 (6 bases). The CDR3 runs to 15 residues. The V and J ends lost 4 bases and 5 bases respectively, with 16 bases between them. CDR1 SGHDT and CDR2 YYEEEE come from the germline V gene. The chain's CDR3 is CASSQTGSGDQPQHF. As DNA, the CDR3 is TGTGCCAGCAGCCAAACAGGGTCCGGCGATCAGCCCCAGCATTTT.

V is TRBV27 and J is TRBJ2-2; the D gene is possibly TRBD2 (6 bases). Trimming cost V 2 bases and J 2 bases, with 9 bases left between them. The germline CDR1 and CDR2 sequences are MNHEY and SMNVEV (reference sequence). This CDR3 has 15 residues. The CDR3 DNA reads TGTGCCAGCAGTTTAGCGGGACTCAACACCGGGGAGCTGTTTTTT. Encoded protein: CASSLAGLNTGELFF.

The CDR3 protein is CASAQSRGLGTEAFF. CDR3 sequence (DNA): TGTGCCAGCGCCCAAAGTAGGGGGCTCGGCACTGAAGCTTTCTTT. The chain employs TRBV6-4 and TRBJ1-1; TRBD1 aligns across 7 bases. Germline V gene sequence: CDR1 MRHNA, CDR2 SNTAGT. The CDR3 has 15 residues. V shed 8 bases, J shed 4 bases, and the junction held 13 bases outside the gene matches.

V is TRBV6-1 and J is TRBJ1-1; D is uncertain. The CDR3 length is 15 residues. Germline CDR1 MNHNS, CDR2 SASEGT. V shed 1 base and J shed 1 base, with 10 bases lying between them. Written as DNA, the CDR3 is TGTGCCAGCAGTGAAGGACGAGGATGGAACACTGAAGCTTTCTTT. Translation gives CASSEGRGWNTEAFF.

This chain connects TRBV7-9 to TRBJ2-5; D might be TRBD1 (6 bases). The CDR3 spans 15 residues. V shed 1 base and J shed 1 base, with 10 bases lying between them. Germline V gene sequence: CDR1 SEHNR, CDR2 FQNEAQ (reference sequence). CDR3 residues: CASSLEGHLQETQYF. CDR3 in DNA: TGTGCCAGCAGCTTAGAGGGACACCTCCAAGAGACCCAGTACTTC.

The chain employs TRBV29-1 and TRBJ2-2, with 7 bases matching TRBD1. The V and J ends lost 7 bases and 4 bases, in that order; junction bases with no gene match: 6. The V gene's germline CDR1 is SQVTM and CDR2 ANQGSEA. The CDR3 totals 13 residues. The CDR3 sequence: CSGGTAITGELFF. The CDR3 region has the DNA TGCAGCGGGGGGACAGCGATCACCGGGGAGCTGTTTTTT.

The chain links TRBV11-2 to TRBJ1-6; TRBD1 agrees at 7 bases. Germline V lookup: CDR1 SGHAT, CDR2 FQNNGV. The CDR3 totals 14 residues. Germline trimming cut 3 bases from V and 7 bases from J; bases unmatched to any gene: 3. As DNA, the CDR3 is TGTGCCAGCAGCTTTAGGGGGCGGAATTCACCCCTCCACTTT. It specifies CASSFRGRNSPLHF.

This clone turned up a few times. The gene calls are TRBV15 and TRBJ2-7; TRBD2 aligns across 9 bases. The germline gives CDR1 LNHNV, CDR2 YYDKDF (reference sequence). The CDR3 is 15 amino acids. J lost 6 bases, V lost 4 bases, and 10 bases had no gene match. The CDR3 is CATSKAAGGLGEQYF. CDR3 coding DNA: TGTGCCACCAGCAAAGCTGCGGGAGGGCTTGGCGAGCAGTACTTC.

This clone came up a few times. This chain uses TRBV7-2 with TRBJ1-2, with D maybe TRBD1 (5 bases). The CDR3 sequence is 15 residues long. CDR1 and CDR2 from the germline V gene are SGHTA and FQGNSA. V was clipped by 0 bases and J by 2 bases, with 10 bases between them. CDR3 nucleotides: TGTGCCAGCAGCTTAGCAGGGGTCACAAACTATGGCTACACCTTC. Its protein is CASSLAGVTNYGYTF.

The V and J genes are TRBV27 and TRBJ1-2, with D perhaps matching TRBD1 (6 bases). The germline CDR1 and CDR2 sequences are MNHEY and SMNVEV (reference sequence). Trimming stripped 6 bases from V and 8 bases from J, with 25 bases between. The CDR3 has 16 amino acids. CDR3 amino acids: CASSLVGTTADRGYTF. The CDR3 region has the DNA TGTGCCAGCAGCTTAGTCGGGACAACGGCGGATCGGGGCTACACCTTC.

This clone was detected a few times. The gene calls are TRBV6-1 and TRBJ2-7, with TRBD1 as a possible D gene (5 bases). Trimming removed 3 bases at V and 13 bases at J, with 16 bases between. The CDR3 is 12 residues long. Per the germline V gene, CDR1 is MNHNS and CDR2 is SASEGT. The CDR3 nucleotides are TGTGCCAGCAGTGACACAGGACGAAGGGGCTACTTC. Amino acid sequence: CASSDTGRRGYF.

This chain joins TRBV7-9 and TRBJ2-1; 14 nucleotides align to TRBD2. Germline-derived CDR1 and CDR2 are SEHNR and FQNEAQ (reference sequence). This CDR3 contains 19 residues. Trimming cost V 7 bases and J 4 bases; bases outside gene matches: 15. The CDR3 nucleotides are TGTGCCAGCAACAAAGATAGGACTAGCGGGAGGCGTGGTTACAATGAGCAGTTCTTC. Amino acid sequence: CASNKDRTSGRRGYNEQFF.

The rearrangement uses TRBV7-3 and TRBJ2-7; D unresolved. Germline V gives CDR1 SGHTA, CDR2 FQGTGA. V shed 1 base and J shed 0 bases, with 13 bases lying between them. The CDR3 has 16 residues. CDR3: CASSLRPRPSSYEQYF. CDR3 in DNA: TGTGCCAGCAGCTTAAGACCGAGACCTAGCTCCTACGAGCAGTACTTC.

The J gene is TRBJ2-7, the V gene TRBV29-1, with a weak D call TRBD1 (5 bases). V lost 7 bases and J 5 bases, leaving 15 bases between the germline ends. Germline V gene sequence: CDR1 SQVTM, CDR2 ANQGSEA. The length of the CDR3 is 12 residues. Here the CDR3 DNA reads TGCAGCGGGTCGGCAGGGCCACACGAGCAGTACTTC. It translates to CSGSAGPHEQYF.

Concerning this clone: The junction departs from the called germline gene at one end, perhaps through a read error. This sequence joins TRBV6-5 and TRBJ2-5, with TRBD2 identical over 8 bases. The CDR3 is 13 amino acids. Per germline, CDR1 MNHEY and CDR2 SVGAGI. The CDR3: CASSSLSGVGPNF. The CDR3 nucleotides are TGTGCCAGCAGTTCCCTTAGCGGGGTGGGCCCCAACTTC.

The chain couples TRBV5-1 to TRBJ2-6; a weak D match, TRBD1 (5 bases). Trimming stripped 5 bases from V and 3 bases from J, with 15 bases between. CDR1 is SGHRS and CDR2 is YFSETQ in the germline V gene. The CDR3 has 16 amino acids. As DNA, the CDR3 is TGCGCCAGCAGAGATTTCCAGGGCGATGGGGCCAACGTCCTGACTTTC. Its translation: CASRDFQGDGANVLTF.

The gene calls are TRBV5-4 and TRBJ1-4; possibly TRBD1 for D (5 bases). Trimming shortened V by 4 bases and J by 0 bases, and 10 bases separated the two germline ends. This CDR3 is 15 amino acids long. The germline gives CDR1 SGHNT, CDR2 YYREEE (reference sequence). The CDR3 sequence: CASSTGRATNEKLFF. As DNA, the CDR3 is TGTGCCAGCAGCACAGGACGGGCAACTAATGAAAAACTGTTTTTT.

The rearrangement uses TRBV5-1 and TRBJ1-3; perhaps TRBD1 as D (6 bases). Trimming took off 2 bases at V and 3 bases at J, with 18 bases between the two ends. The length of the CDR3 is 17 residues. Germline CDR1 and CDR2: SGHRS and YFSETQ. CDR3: CASSFLGLGASGNTIYF. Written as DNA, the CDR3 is TGCGCCAGCAGCTTTTTAGGGTTGGGGGCAAGTGGAAACACCATATATTTT.

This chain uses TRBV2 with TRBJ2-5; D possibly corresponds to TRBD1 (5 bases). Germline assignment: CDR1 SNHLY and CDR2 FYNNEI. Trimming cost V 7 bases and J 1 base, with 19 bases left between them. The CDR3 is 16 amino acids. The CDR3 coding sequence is TGTGCCAGCACGGCGTATAGGTTGGGGCCCCAAGAGACCCAGTACTTC. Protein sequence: CASTAYRLGPQETQYF.

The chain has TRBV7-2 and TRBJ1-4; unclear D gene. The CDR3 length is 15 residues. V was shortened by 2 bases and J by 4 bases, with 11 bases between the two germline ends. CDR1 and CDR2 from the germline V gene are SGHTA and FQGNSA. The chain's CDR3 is CASSLLAGFNEKLFF. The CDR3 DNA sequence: TGTGCCAGCAGCTTATTGGCGGGGTTTAATGAAAAACTGTTTTTT. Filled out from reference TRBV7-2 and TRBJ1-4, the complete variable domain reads GAGVSQSPSNKVTEKGKDVELRCDPISGHTALYWYRQSLGQGLEFLIYFQGNSAPDKSGLPSDRFSAERTGGSVSTLTIQRTQQEDSAVYLCASSLLAGFNEKLFFGSGTQLSVL.

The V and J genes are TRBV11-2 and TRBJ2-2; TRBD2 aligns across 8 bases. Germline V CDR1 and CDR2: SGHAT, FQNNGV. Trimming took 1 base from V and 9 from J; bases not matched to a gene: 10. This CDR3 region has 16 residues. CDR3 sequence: CASSLASSGKGWELFF. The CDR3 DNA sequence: TGTGCCAGCAGCTTAGCGAGTAGCGGGAAAGGGTGGGAGCTGTTTTTT.

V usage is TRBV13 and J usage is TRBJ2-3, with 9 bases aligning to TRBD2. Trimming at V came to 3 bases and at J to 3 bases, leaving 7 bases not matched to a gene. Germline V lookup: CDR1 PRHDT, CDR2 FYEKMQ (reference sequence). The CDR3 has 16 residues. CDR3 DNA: TGTGCCAGCAGCTTCGCGGGGGGGCCGAGGACAGATACGCAGTATTTT. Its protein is CASSFAGGPRTDTQYF.

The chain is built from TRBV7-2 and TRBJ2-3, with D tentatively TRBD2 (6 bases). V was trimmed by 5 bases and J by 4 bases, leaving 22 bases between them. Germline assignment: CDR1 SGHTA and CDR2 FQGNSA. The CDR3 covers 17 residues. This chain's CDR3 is CASSLNMGGLSADTQYF. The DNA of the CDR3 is TGTGCCAGCAGCCTCAATATGGGGGGTTTATCCGCAGATACGCAGTATTTT. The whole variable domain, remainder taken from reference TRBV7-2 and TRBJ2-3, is GAGVSQSPSNKVTEKGKDVELRCDPISGHTALYWYRQSLGQGLEFLIYFQGNSAPDKSGLPSDRFSAERTGGSVSTLTIQRTQQEDSAVYLCASSLNMGGLSADTQYFGPGTRLTVL.

The CDR3 coding sequence is TGTGCCATCAGTGGACAGAGCTCTGGAAACACCATATATTTT. This codes for CAISGQSSGNTIYF. V gene TRBV10-3 combines with J gene TRBJ1-3, with D tentatively TRBD1 (5 bases). The CDR3 consists of 14 residues. Germline V gene data show CDR1 as ENHRY and CDR2 as SYGVKD. The V end was cut by 4 bases, the J end by 0 bases, with 7 bases between.

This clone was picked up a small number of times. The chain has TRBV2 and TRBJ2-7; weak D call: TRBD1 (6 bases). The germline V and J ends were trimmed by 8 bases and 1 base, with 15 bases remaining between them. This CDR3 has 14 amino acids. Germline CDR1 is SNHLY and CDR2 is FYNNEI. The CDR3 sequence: CASSPGHRSYEQYF. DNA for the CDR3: TGTGCCAGCTCTCCGGGACATCGTTCCTACGAGCAGTACTTC.

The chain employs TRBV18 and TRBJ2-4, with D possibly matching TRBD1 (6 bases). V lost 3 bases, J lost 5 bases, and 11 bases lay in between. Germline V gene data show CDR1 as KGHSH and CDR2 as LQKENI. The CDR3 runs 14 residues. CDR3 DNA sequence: TGTGCCAGCTCACCCCGGGACACGGAAAACATTCAGTACTTC. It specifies CASSPRDTENIQYF.

The chain's CDR3 is CASSLSSGAYNEQFF. CDR3 coding DNA: TGTGCCAGCAGCTTAAGTTCCGGAGCCTACAATGAGCAGTTCTTC. The chain carries TRBV5-4 and TRBJ2-1, with D unresolved. V shed 2 bases and J shed 2 bases, with 11 bases lying between them. Germline values: CDR1 SGHNT, CDR2 YYREEE (reference sequence). The CDR3 is made up of 15 amino acids.

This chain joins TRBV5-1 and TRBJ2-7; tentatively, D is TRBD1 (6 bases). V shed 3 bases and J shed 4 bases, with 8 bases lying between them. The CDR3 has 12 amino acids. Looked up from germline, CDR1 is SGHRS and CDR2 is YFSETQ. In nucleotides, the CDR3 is TGCGCCAGCAGCTCACAGGGTTACGAGCAGTACTTC. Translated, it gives CASSSQGYEQYF.

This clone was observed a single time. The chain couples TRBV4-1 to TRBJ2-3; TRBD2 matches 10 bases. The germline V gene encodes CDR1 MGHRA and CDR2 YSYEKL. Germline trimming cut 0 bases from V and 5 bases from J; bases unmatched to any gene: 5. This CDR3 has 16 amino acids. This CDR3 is CASSQDQRGGIDTQYF. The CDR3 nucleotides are TGCGCCAGCAGCCAAGATCAGCGGGGGGGCATAGATACGCAGTATTTT.

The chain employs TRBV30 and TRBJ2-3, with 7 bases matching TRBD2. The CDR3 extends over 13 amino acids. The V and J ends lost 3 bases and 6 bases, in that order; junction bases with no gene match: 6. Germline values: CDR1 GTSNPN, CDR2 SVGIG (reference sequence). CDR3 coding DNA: TGTGCCTGGAGCGCCGAGACTAGCGATACGCAGTATTTT. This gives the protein CAWSAETSDTQYF.